This T cell receptor beta chain stems from a study of blood T cells in healthy people across ages. Broader study findings: Per million T cells, TCR beta diversity dropped about linearly as age rose.

A second PCR, run for about 7 to 12 cycles, used a sample-barcoded 5' primer plus a J-beta primer mix. Individual samples furnished no less than 3 million CDR3-containing paired-end reads apiece. A single record per CDR3 protein comes from TCRdb applying MiXCR to the 5' RACE reads. The table has roughly 1.9 million distinct CDR3 sequences, more than 35% seen once; the top ten hold more than 20%. This clonotype turned up a few times. Antigen: not known. The CDR3 has 17 amino acids. With 1 base clipped from V and 4 bases from J, the junction kept 7 bases outside the gene matches. CDR1 is SGHTA, CDR2 FQGNSA, per germline.

Sequenced material: blood. This receptor was obtained from a human donor in good health. The chain uses TRBV7-2 and TRBJ2-3; 11 nucleotides align to TRBD2. CDR3: CASSLDPLAGGADTQYF. The CDR3 coding sequence is TGTGCCAGCAGCTTAGACCCCCTAGCGGGGGGAGCAGATACGCAGTATTTT. Looking up the rest from reference TRBV7-2 and TRBJ2-3 gives the full variable domain: GAGVSQSPSNKVTEKGKDVELRCDPISGHTALYWYRQSLGQGLEFLIYFQGNSAPDKSGLPSDRFSAERTGGSVSTLTIQRTQQEDSAVYLCASSLDPLAGGADTQYFGPGTRLTVL.